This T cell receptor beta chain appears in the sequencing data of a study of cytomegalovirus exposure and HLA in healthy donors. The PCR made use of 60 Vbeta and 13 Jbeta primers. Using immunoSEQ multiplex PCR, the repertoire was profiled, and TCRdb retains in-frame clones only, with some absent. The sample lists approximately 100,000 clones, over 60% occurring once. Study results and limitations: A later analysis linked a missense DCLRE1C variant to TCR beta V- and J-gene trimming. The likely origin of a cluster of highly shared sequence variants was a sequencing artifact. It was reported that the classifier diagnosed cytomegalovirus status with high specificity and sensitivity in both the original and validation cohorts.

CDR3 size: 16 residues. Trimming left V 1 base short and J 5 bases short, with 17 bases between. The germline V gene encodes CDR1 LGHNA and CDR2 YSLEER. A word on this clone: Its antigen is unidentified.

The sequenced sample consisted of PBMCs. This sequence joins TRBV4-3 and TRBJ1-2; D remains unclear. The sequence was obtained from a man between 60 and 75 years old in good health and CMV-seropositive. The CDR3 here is CASSQGSARTVYGYTF. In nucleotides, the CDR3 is TGCGCCAGCAGCCAAGGAAGTGCAAGGACTGTTTATGGCTACACCTTC.